What follows are 22 T cell receptor beta chains derived from one specimen sequenced in a study of control samples from healthy donors and cancer patients. The repertoire was sequenced with immunoSEQ multiplex PCR; TCRdb's copy has only in-frame clones and lacks some. The data show around 99,000 clones, around 89% seen once. Specimen: blood. These receptors all stem from a woman in her fifties or sixties in good health.

The chain employs TRBV6-5 and TRBJ1-1; perhaps TRBD1 as D (5 bases). V was pared by 3 bases and J by 3 bases, with 8 bases between. Looked up from germline, CDR1 is MNHEY and CDR2 is SVGAGI. CDR3 length equals 13 residues. The CDR3 DNA is TGTGCCAGCAGTTATGGGGGGTACACTGAAGCTTTCTTT. Translation: CASSYGGYTEAFF.

This clone has only a few counts. The chain recombines TRBV5-6 with TRBJ2-7, with D tentatively TRBD1 (5 bases). Deletions cut 3 bases from V and 2 bases from J, with 9 bases between. This CDR3 is 13 amino acids long. Germline CDR1 reads SGHDT; CDR2 reads YYEEEE. The CDR3 DNA reads as TGTGCCAGCAGCTATAGGGGTCCCTACGAGCAGTACGTC. Protein product: CASSYRGPYEQYV.

This clone appeared a few times. The chain uses TRBV29-1 and TRBJ1-2, with D unclear. The V and J ends lost 2 bases and 1 base respectively, with 5 bases between them. Germline lookup yields CDR1 SQVTM and CDR2 ANQGSEA. This CDR3 has 12 amino acids. DNA of the CDR3: TGCAGCGTTGAAAACAGTAACTATGGCTACACCTTC. It yields the protein CSVENSNYGYTF.

The rearrangement links TRBV7-3 to TRBJ1-1, with D possibly matching TRBD1 (5 bases). V gave up 1 base and J gave up 5 bases, with 17 bases separating them. Germline V CDR1 and CDR2: SGHTA, FQGTGA. This CDR3 comprises 16 residues. CDR3 protein: CASSLIRSGKGTEAFF. The CDR3 region has the DNA TGTGCCAGCAGCTTAATACGATCAGGGAAGGGTACTGAAGCTTTCTTT.

The rearrangement joins TRBV30 to TRBJ2-7; D possibly corresponds to TRBD1 (6 bases). Germline-derived CDR1 and CDR2 are GTSNPN and SVGIG (reference sequence). V lost 2 bases and J 5 bases, leaving 10 bases between the germline ends. This CDR3 contains 12 residues. The DNA of the CDR3 is TGTGCCTGGAGTCACAGGGTCGACGAGCAGTACTTC. This codes for CAWSHRVDEQYF.

The chain combines TRBV21-1 with TRBJ1-1. TRBV21-1 is a recognized pseudogene. This CDR3 has 15 residues. The CDR3 coding sequence is TGTGCCAGCTCCGCGCGGGGGGGAGGGAACACTGAAGCTTTCTTT. It yields the protein CASSARGGGNTEAFF.

V usage is TRBV13 and J usage is TRBJ2-2; D may be TRBD1 (6 bases). The CDR3 covers 15 residues. Trimming cost V 2 bases and J 2 bases, with 9 bases left between them. Germline loops: CDR1 PRHDT, CDR2 FYEKMQ (reference sequence). The CDR3 loop is CASSLRTVNTGELFF. The CDR3, as DNA: TGTGCCAGCAGCTTACGGACAGTAAACACCGGGGAGCTGTTTTTT.

The rearrangement uses TRBV28 and TRBJ2-7; 8 bases fit TRBD1. V lost 0 bases and J lost 2; bases outside the gene matches: 6. Germline V gene lookup returns CDR1 MDHEN and CDR2 SYDVKM. The CDR3 totals 16 residues. The CDR3 sequence is CASSLWTGTGTYEQYV. Written as DNA, the CDR3 is TGTGCCAGCAGTTTATGGACCGGGACAGGCACCTACGAGCAGTACGTC.

DNA for the CDR3: TGTGCCAGCAGAGATCTAGCGGGAGGGGGGAGTGAGCAGTTCTTC. Its protein is CASRDLAGGGSEQFF. V gene TRBV6-5 combines with J gene TRBJ2-1; 12 bases line up with TRBD2. There are 15 residues in the CDR3. V gave up 6 bases and J gave up 9 bases; unmatched junction bases: 9. The germline V gene encodes CDR1 MNHEY and CDR2 SVGAGI.

The chain links TRBV6-5 to TRBJ1-1; D gene ambiguous. CDR1 and CDR2 (germline): MNHEY, SVGAGI. V was trimmed by 6 bases and J by 0 bases, leaving 14 bases between them. The CDR3 has 15 amino acids. This CDR3 is CASSLLGSLNTEAFF. The CDR3 coding sequence is TGTGCCAGCAGCCTGTTGGGCAGCTTGAACACTGAAGCTTTCTTT.

V is TRBV30 and J is TRBJ1-2; D not certain. Germline values: CDR1 GTSNPN, CDR2 SVGIG (reference sequence). Trimming took 5 bases from V and 4 from J, leaving 17 bases between them. CDR3 size: 14 residues. The CDR3 region has the DNA TGTGCCTGGGTATCCGGACGGATAACCTATGGCTACACCTTC. Protein product: CAWVSGRITYGYTF.

This chain uses TRBV7-3 with TRBJ2-4, with TRBD2 matching 8 bases. The ends lost 5 bases at V and 0 bases at J; junction bases unmatched: 12. Germline V CDR1 and CDR2: SGHTA, FQGTGA. The CDR3 is made up of 18 amino acids. DNA of the CDR3: TGTGCCAGCAGCCCGGGAGGGGAGCTAGGGTTAGCCAAAAACATTCAGTACTTC. Encoded protein: CASSPGGELGLAKNIQYF.

V is TRBV4-3 and J is TRBJ1-2; no reliable D call. The CDR3 extends over 16 amino acids. The germline gives CDR1 LGHNA, CDR2 YSLEER. The V end was cut by 0 bases, the J end by 0 bases, with 11 bases between. The CDR3 DNA follows: TGCGCCAGCAGCCAAGAGAGGGAATTAGCTAACTATGGCTACACCTTC. It translates to CASSQERELANYGYTF.

This chain connects TRBV3-1 (or the pseudogene TRBV3-2) to TRBJ2-7; 8 nucleotides match TRBD2. V shed 1 base and J 5 bases; nucleotides not matched to a gene: 1. Germline V gene sequence: CDR1 LGHDT, CDR2 YNNKEL (reference sequence). The CDR3 is 13 amino acids. The CDR3 region is CASSQGTSHEQYV. The CDR3 DNA reads as TGTGCCAGCAGCCAAGGGACTAGCCACGAGCAGTACGTC.

The rearrangement joins TRBV18 to TRBJ2-5; D gene uncertain. Looked up from germline, CDR1 is KGHSH and CDR2 is LQKENI. V lost 8 bases and J 5 bases, leaving 15 bases between the germline ends. This CDR3 has 13 amino acids. CDR3 in DNA: TGTGCCAGCACAGCCGGGCAGGACGAGACCCAGTACTTC. Protein product: CASTAGQDETQYF. Based on the CDR3 plus reference TRBV18 and TRBJ2-5, the full variable domain is NAGVMQNPRHLVRRRGQEARLRCSPMKGHSHVYWYRQLPEEGLKFMVYLQKENIIDESGMPKERFSAEFPKEGPSILRIQQVVRGDSAAYFCASTAGQDETQYFGPGTRLLVL.

The chain joins TRBV6-6 to TRBJ1-4, with D maybe TRBD1 (6 bases). The CDR3 has 11 residues. In germline, CDR1 is MNHNY, CDR2 SVGAGI (reference sequence). V gave up 9 bases and J gave up 8 bases, with 10 bases separating them. The CDR3 here is CARIQGEKLFF. CDR3 coding DNA: TGTGCCAGGATACAGGGAGAAAAACTGTTTTTT.

The chain links TRBV5-1 to TRBJ2-7; 7 nucleotides agree with TRBD2. The V segment lost 0 bases and the J segment 5 bases; nucleotides outside the gene matches: 11. CDR3 size: 16 residues. The V gene's germline CDR1 is SGHRS and CDR2 YFSETQ. CDR3 residues: CASSLVPWEGWNEQYF. The DNA of the CDR3 is TGCGCCAGCAGCTTGGTCCCATGGGAGGGTTGGAACGAGCAGTACTTC.

V is TRBV6-2 or TRBV6-3 and J is TRBJ2-7, with D perhaps matching TRBD2 (6 bases). The germline V gene encodes CDR1 MNHEY and CDR2 SVGEGT. This CDR3 contains 15 residues. Trimming removed 2 bases from V and 0 bases from J, with 11 bases in between. CDR3 in DNA: TGTGCCAGCAGTTACGGGGTAGCGGTCTCCTACGAGCAGTACGTC. This encodes CASSYGVAVSYEQYV.

The chain has TRBV19 and TRBJ2-6; 7 nucleotides align to TRBD2. The germline CDR1 and CDR2 sequences are LNHDA and SQIVND (reference sequence). The CDR3 runs 15 residues. CDR3 sequence reads: CATVPGGSGANVLTF. The DNA for the CDR3 is TGTGCAACAGTACCGGGGGGCTCTGGGGCCAACGTCCTGACTTTC.

The chain employs TRBV5-6 and TRBJ2-4, with D unresolved. The CDR3 covers 15 residues. CDR1 SGHDT and CDR2 YYEEEE come from the germline V gene. Trimming shortened V by 6 bases and J by 3 bases, and 16 bases separated the two germline ends. CDR3 residues: CASKNLNWGKNIQYF. CDR3 in DNA: TGTGCCAGCAAAAACTTGAATTGGGGCAAAAACATTCAGTACTTC.

The gene calls are TRBV5-6 and TRBJ2-3; D could derive from TRBD1 or TRBD2 (5 bases each). This CDR3 has 16 residues. V gave up 0 bases and J gave up 6 bases, with 17 bases separating them. CDR1 and CDR2 from the germline V gene are SGHDT and YYEEEE. CDR3 region: CASSLAPGPEGDTQYF. The CDR3, as DNA: TGTGCCAGCAGCTTGGCCCCGGGGCCCGAGGGGGATACGCAGTATTTT. The complete variable domain, with remaining parts taken from reference TRBV5-6 and TRBJ2-3, reads DAGVTQSPTHLIKTRGQQVTLRCSPKSGHDTVSWYQQALGQGPQFIFQYYEEEERQRGNFPDRFSGHQFPNYSSELNVNALLLGDSALYLCASSLAPGPEGDTQYFGPGTRLTVL.

J is TRBJ2-1 and V is TRBV3-1 (or the pseudogene TRBV3-2); 11 bases are a match to TRBD2. J was trimmed by 4 bases and V by 6 bases; bases with no gene match: 5. The CDR3 extends over 15 amino acids. Germline V lookup: CDR1 LGHDT, CDR2 YNNKEL (reference sequence). CDR3 loop: CASSQTSGTYNEQFF. Written as DNA, the CDR3 is TGTGCCAGCAGTCAGACTAGCGGGACTTACAATGAGCAGTTCTTC.